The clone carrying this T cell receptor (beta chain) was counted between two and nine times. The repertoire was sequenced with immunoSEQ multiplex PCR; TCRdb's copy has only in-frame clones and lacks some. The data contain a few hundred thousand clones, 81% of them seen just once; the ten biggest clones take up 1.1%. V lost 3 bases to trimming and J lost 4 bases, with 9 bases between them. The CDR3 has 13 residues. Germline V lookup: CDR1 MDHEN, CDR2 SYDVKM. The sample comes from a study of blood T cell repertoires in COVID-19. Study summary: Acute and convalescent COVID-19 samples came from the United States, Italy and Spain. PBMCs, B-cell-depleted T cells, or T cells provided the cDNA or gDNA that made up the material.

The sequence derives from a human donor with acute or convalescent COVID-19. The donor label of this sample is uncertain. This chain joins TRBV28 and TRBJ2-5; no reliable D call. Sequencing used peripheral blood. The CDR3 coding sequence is TGTGCCAGCAGTTTTGCCCAGATAGAGACCCAGTACTTC. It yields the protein CASSFAQIETQYF. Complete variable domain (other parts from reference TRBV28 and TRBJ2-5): DVKVTQSSRYLVKRTGEKVFLECVQDMDHENMFWYRQDPGLGLRLIYFSYDVKMKEKGDIPEGYSVSREKKERFSLILESASTNQTSMYLCASSFAQIETQYFGPGTRLLVL.